Following are 20 T cell receptor beta chains from one sample sequenced in a study of blood T cell repertoires in COVID-19. Libraries were prepared by immunoSEQ multiplex PCR; TCRdb keeps only in-frame clonotypes and omits some of them. The sample consists of 88,000 or so clones, around 89% of them appearing once. The source material was PBMCs or T cells enriched from blood (not recorded which). Receptors were obtained from a woman aged 45-59 years with acute COVID-19.

This CDR3 reads CASSLGAGGPYNEQFF. In nucleotides, the CDR3 is TGTGCCAGCAGTTTAGGCGCGGGAGGGCCTTACAATGAGCAGTTCTTC. The chain employs TRBV28 and TRBJ2-1; 9 bases agree with TRBD2. The length of the CDR3 is 16 residues. Germline CDR1 is MDHEN and CDR2 is SYDVKM. The junction had 6 bases not matched to a gene; V was cut back by 2 bases and J by 4 bases.

The chain couples TRBV3-1 (or the pseudogene TRBV3-2) to TRBJ1-1, with D unresolved. The CDR3 extends over 14 amino acids. Trimming took 5 bases from V and 10 from J, leaving 20 bases between them. Per the germline V gene, CDR1 is LGHDT and CDR2 is YNNKEL (reference sequence). Here the CDR3 reads CASSLTKSGSAAFF. CDR3 coding DNA: TGTGCCAGCAGCTTGACAAAAAGTGGGTCCGCAGCTTTCTTT.

This clone has a handful of counts. This chain links TRBV3-1 (or the pseudogene TRBV3-2) with TRBJ2-1; TRBD2 might be the D (6 bases). The length of the CDR3 is 13 residues. Trimming shortened V by 0 bases and J by 15 bases, and 15 bases separated the two germline ends. Germline V gene lookup returns CDR1 LGHDT and CDR2 YNNKEL (reference sequence). The CDR3 nucleotides are TGTGCCAGCAGCCAAGATAGGGAGACTAGGAGGTTCTTC. Protein sequence: CASSQDRETRRFF.

As to this clone: A read error may produce the germline difference seen at one junction end. The CDR3 DNA reads TGTGCCAGCAGCCAAGGAGGACAGGGGTTTCACCAGGAGACCCAGTACTTC. Its translation is CASSQGGQGFHQETQYF. The chain joins TRBV3-1 (or the pseudogene TRBV3-2) to TRBJ2-5; TRBD1 aligns across 9 bases. The germline V gene encodes CDR1 LGHDT and CDR2 YNNKEL (reference sequence). This CDR3 comprises 17 residues.

This clone was found once. The sample carries other DNA sequences with the same CDR3. The chain joins TRBV7-2 to TRBJ2-5; the match to TRBD1 covers 7 bases. The J segment lost 5 bases and the V segment lost 4 bases, leaving 7 bases of the junction unmatched. CDR1 and CDR2 (germline): SGHTA, FQGNSA. CDR3 length: 14 residues. CDR3 sequence: CASSYRGGQETQYF. The CDR3 nucleotides are TGTGCCAGCAGCTACCGAGGGGGACAGGAGACCCAGTACTTC. The full variable domain, completed using reference TRBV7-2 and TRBJ2-5, is GAGVSQSPSNKVTEKGKDVELRCDPISGHTALYWYRQSLGQGLEFLIYFQGNSAPDKSGLPSDRFSAERTGGSVSTLTIQRTQQEDSAVYLCASSYRGGQETQYFGPGTRLLVL.

J is TRBJ2-7 and V is TRBV7-2; 10 positions agree with TRBD1. Germline V gene sequence: CDR1 SGHTA, CDR2 FQGNSA. J lost 6 bases, V lost 3 bases, and 11 bases had no gene match. This CDR3 spans 16 amino acids. DNA for the CDR3: TGTGCCAGCAGCTTTGATAGACAGGGGGCGAGGAGCGAGCAGTACTTC. Translation gives CASSFDRQGARSEQYF.

The V call is TRBV14, the J call TRBJ2-1, with 9 bases aligning to TRBD2. Trimming removed 1 base from V and 1 base from J; junction bases left unmatched: 17. CDR3 length: 21 amino acids. Germline lookup yields CDR1 SGHDN and CDR2 FVKESK. The CDR3 here is CASSQAFLGAVAGVSYNEQFF. The CDR3 DNA is TGTGCCAGCAGCCAAGCCTTTTTAGGCGCGGTAGCGGGAGTATCCTACAATGAGCAGTTCTTC. Using reference TRBV14 and TRBJ2-1 for the parts outside the CDR3, the full variable domain is EAGVTQFPSHSVIEKGQTVTLRCDPISGHDNLYWYRRVMGKEIKFLLHFVKESKQDESGMPNNRFLAERTGGTYSTLKVQPAELEDSGVYFCASSQAFLGAVAGVSYNEQFFGPGTRLTVL.

The gene calls are TRBV9 and TRBJ2-7; D perhaps matches TRBD2 (7 bases). This CDR3 is built from 16 residues. The germline V gene encodes CDR1 SGDLS and CDR2 YYNGEE. Trimming pared 0 bases from V and 4 bases from J, leaving 17 bases between. The CDR3, as DNA: TGTGCCAGCAGCGTAGGACCCGCGGGGGACATTTACGAGCAGTACTTC. Its translation: CASSVGPAGDIYEQYF.

V is TRBV28 and J is TRBJ1-2; TRBD1 is a possible D gene (6 bases). CDR1 is MDHEN, CDR2 SYDVKM, per germline. Trimming removed 6 bases from V and 3 bases from J, with 17 bases in between. CDR3 size: 15 residues. Here the CDR3 reads CASSLQGLQDYGYTF. The CDR3 DNA follows: TGTGCCAGCAGCCTACAGGGCTTACAGGACTATGGCTACACCTTC.

This sequence joins TRBV19 and TRBJ2-7; TRBD2 aligns across 10 bases. J lost 5 bases, V lost 6 bases, and 10 bases had no gene match. The CDR3 spans 15 residues. Germline V gives CDR1 LNHDA, CDR2 SQIVND (reference sequence). The CDR3 bases are TGTGCCAGTAGCACCAGCGGGAGGGCCTTTAACGAGCAGTACTTC. It encodes CASSTSGRAFNEQYF.

The V gene is TRBV19, the J gene TRBJ2-5, with D possibly matching TRBD2 (5 bases). V shed 0 bases and J shed 1 base, with 12 bases lying between them. The CDR3 length is 16 residues. Germline lookup yields CDR1 LNHDA and CDR2 SQIVND (reference sequence). CDR3 region: CASSIDPRAGQETQYF. The CDR3, as DNA: TGTGCCAGTAGTATAGACCCCCGGGCGGGCCAAGAGACCCAGTACTTC.

The sample holds a few counts of this clone. This rearrangement joins TRBV2 to TRBJ2-3, with no clear D. Germline loops: CDR1 SNHLY, CDR2 FYNNEI. This CDR3 is 15 amino acids long. Between the trimmed V and J ends, which lost 4 bases and 0 bases, there was a span of 11 bases. DNA for the CDR3: TGTGCCAGCAGTGGCAGAGGTCGTAGCACAGATACGCAGTATTTT. Protein product: CASSGRGRSTDTQYF.

This sequence joins TRBV6-5 and TRBJ2-7, with 8 nucleotides matching TRBD2. This CDR3 has 15 residues. From germline, CDR1 is MNHEY and CDR2 SVGAGI. V lost 4 bases and J lost 3; bases outside the gene matches: 8. CDR3 protein: CASSFTGTRFYEQYF. The CDR3 nucleotides are TGTGCCAGCAGTTTTACCGGGACTAGGTTCTACGAGCAGTACTTC.

The chain has TRBV7-9 and TRBJ1-2; D ambiguous. CDR1 is SEHNR and CDR2 is FQNEAQ in the germline V gene (reference sequence). Trimming stripped 5 bases from V and 4 bases from J, with 17 bases between. This CDR3 is built from 15 residues. CDR3 coding DNA: TGTGCCAGCAGCCCCCCGTGGGCCGCCAGCTATGGCTACACCTTC. Translation gives CASSPPWAASYGYTF.

V and J are TRBV7-2 and TRBJ1-2, with D maybe TRBD1 (5 bases). The CDR3 contains 13 residues. Trimming removed 5 bases from V and 8 bases from J, with 15 bases in between. CDR1 and CDR2 (germline): SGHTA, FQGNSA. CDR3 DNA: TGTGCCAGCAGCCCGTGGGAGGGGTACGGCTACACCTTC. It specifies CASSPWEGYGYTF.

The V gene is TRBV12-3 or TRBV12-4, the J gene TRBJ1-2, with a possible D match to TRBD1 (5 bases). The germline V and J ends were trimmed by 1 base and 6 bases, with 9 bases remaining between them. The CDR3 runs 13 residues. CDR3 bases: TGTGCCAGCAGTTTAGGCAGGGTTCATGGCTACACCTTC. This translates into CASSLGRVHGYTF.

The J gene is TRBJ1-2, the V gene TRBV5-1; TRBD1 might be the D (6 bases). Per germline, CDR1 SGHRS and CDR2 YFSETQ. The V gene lost 4 bases and the J gene lost 6 bases, with 16 bases spanning the gap. This CDR3 region has 14 residues. The CDR3 sequence: CASSPALTGHGYTF. In DNA form, the CDR3 reads TGCGCCAGCAGCCCCGCCTTGACAGGTCATGGCTACACCTTC.

This clone occurred a few times. The J gene is TRBJ1-1, the V gene TRBV5-1; no clear D gene. Germline loops: CDR1 SGHRS, CDR2 YFSETQ. This CDR3 comprises 14 residues. Trimming removed 2 bases at V and 1 base at J, with 9 bases between. CDR3 protein: CASSFVPGNTEAFF. CDR3 in DNA: TGCGCCAGCAGCTTTGTCCCAGGGAACACTGAAGCTTTCTTT.

The chain employs TRBV16 and TRBJ1-2; D is perhaps TRBD1 (5 bases). Germline V lookup: CDR1 KGHSY, CDR2 FQNENV. V dropped 1 base and J dropped 3 bases, with 6 bases sitting between them. The CDR3 extends over 13 amino acids. The CDR3 region has the DNA TGTGCCAGCAGCCAATTAGGGGACTATGGCTACACCTTC. This encodes CASSQLGDYGYTF.

The chain links TRBV4-3 to TRBJ2-7; a possible D gene is TRBD1 (5 bases). Trimming removed 0 bases at V and 1 base at J, with 16 bases between. CDR3 length: 17 residues. Germline assignment: CDR1 LGHNA and CDR2 YSLEER. The CDR3 coding sequence is TGCGCCAGCAGCCAAGATGTTGGACGTGGGGCGTCCTACGAGCAGTACTTC. It translates to CASSQDVGRGASYEQYF.